This TCR beta chain stems from a study of T cells in localized non-small cell lung cancer. Findings and limits, study-wide: It was uninvolved adjacent lung that showed the highest T cell clonality, exceeding tumor. Of the top 100 tumor clones, median around 60 were in adjacent lung, some 30 among its top 100. Higher blood T cell density went with longer overall survival. One tumor region alone was sequenced, and heterogeneity therefore remains possible.

Germline CDR1 is SGDLS and CDR2 is YYNGEE. The CDR3 sequence is 17 residues long. V lost 4 bases to trimming and J lost 0 bases; unmatched junction nucleotides: 7. The table came from immunoSEQ multiplex PCR; TCRdb's copy has only in-frame clones and leaves some out. The sample lists around 1,500 clones; approximately 21% were seen once. About this clone itself: The antigen is unknown.

The sequence derives from a male donor older than 55 with stage I lung adenocarcinoma. V gene TRBV9 combines with J gene TRBJ2-1; 10 nucleotides line up with TRBD2. Sequenced material: lung tumor tissue, taken before any cancer treatment. The CDR3: CASSLSSGGSSYNEQFF. The CDR3 DNA reads as TGTGCCAGCAGCCTTTCTAGCGGGGGTAGCTCCTACAATGAGCAGTTCTTC.